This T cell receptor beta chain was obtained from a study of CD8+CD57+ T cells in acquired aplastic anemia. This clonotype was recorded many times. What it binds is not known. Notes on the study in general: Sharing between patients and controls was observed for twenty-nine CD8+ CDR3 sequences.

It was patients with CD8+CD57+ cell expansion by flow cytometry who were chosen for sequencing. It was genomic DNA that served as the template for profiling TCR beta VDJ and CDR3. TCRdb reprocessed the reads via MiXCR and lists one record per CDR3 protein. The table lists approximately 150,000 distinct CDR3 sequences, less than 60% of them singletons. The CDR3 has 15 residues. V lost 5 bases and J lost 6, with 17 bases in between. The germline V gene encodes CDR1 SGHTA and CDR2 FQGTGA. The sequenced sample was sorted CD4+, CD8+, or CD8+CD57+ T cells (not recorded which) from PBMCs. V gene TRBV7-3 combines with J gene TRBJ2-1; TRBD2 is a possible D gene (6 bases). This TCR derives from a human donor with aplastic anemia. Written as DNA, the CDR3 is TGTGCCAGCAGCCCTTCCGGGACTTTGGGCAATGAGCAGTTCTTC. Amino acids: CASSPSGTLGNEQFF.